The T cell receptor (beta chain) described here comes from a study of metastatic and nonmetastatic thyroid tumors. Overall study context: Across peripheral blood and tumor or nodule tissue samples taken from malignant and benign thyroid patients, the repertoires were compared with one another. Study results and limitations: For both blood and tumor, malignant thyroid tumors reportedly showed significantly higher TCR beta diversity than benign nodules did.

In the original processing: In papillary thyroid cancer, a distant-metastasis classifier was built using CDR3 differences across clinicopathological groups. TCRdb recomputed clones from the PCR reads via MiXCR. What appears here as the V and J calls and clone size reflects TCRdb's work, not the paper's. The sample has 40,000 to 55,000 clones; approximately 17% are singletons. This clone appeared a single time. Its antigen is as yet unknown. No treatment of any kind had been given to any patient before thyroid surgery. The CDR3 consists of 16 residues. Trimming shortened V by 4 bases and J by 2 bases, and 17 bases separated the two germline ends. From germline, CDR1 is KGHSH and CDR2 LQKENI.

V and J are TRBV18 and TRBJ2-5; a possible D gene is TRBD2 (5 bases). The sequenced sample consisted of blood. The sequence was collected from a female donor with papillary thyroid cancer or a benign thyroid nodule (not recorded which). Some clones in this sample may be carry-over from other donors' samples. CDR3 sequence reads: CASSLGKSLRQETQYF. CDR3 in DNA: TGTGCCAGCTCACTCGGGAAATCTCTAAGACAAGAGACCCAGTACTTC.